A single sample is the source of the 28 T cell receptor beta chains below, sequenced in a study of shared clonotypes between healthy human individuals. Naivety among CD8 cells was defined by CD45RO negativity and positive CCR7 selection, thereby excluding terminally differentiated effector memory CD45RA+ cells. The repertoire was sequenced with immunoSEQ multiplex PCR; TCRdb's copy has only in-frame clones and lacks some. The data show millions of clones, under 95% seen once. The source material was naive CD8+ T cells from PBMCs. Every receptor here comes from a man aged 18 to 35 in good health. Some clones in this sample may be carry-over from other donors' samples.

The J gene is TRBJ1-2, the V gene TRBV11-2; 7 bases are a match to TRBD1. This CDR3 has 13 residues. Trimming cost V 3 bases and J 5 bases; bases outside gene matches: 3. CDR1 and CDR2 from the germline V gene are SGHAT and FQNNGV. The CDR3 bases are TGTGCCAGCAGCTTTGGGACAGCATATGGCTACACCTTC. Protein: CASSFGTAYGYTF. The whole variable domain, filled in from reference TRBV11-2 and TRBJ1-2, reads EAGVAQSPRYKIIEKRQSVAFWCNPISGHATLYWYQQILGQGPKLLIQFQNNGVVDDSQLPKDRFSAERLKGVDSTLKIQPAKLEDSAVYLCASSFGTAYGYTFGSGTRLTVV.

This clone was recorded only once. The chain couples TRBV7-8 to TRBJ2-7, with 7 positions matching TRBD2. Unmatched junction bases numbered 6, after V lost 5 bases and J lost 2 bases. This CDR3 is 14 amino acids long. Germline V gene sequence: CDR1 SGHVS, CDR2 FQNEAQ. The CDR3 sequence: CASSAGLVPYEQYF. The CDR3 DNA reads TGTGCCAGCAGCGCCGGACTAGTCCCCTACGAGCAGTACTTC.

The chain employs TRBV4-1 and TRBJ1-4; no clear D gene. V gave up 1 base and J gave up 7 bases, with 7 bases separating them. CDR1 and CDR2 from the germline V gene are MGHRA and YSYEKL. CDR3 length: 13 residues. CDR3 in DNA: TGCGCCAGCAGCCAAGTTAGGGTTGAAAAACTGTTTTTT. This encodes CASSQVRVEKLFF.

The V gene is TRBV2, the J gene TRBJ2-5, with a tentative D call TRBD2 (6 bases). Trimming took 6 bases from V and 2 from J, leaving 10 bases between them. Germline V CDR1 and CDR2: SNHLY, FYNNEI. The CDR3 totals 13 residues. The CDR3 is CASSQSGQETQYF. The CDR3 bases are TGTGCCAGCAGCCAAAGCGGGCAAGAGACCCAGTACTTC.

This sequence joins TRBV10-3 and TRBJ1-2, with a weak D call TRBD1 (6 bases). Looked up from germline, CDR1 is ENHRY and CDR2 is SYGVKD. This CDR3 is 14 amino acids long. The V end was cut by 5 bases, the J end by 5 bases, with 15 bases between. The CDR3 spells CAISKPGDGYGYTF. The DNA of the CDR3 is TGTGCCATCAGTAAGCCAGGGGATGGTTATGGCTACACCTTC.

Concerning this clone: This sample also contains other DNA sequences that code for the same CDR3. This rearrangement joins TRBV6-5 to TRBJ2-7; 7 bases line up with TRBD1. The J segment lost 5 bases and the V segment lost 3 bases, leaving 1 base of the junction unmatched. The CDR3 contains 12 residues. Germline V CDR1 and CDR2: MNHEY, SVGAGI. DNA of the CDR3: TGTGCCAGCAGTTATACAGGGGACGAGCAGTACTTC. It encodes CASSYTGDEQYF.

The gene calls are TRBV7-9 and TRBJ1-2; 9 bases match TRBD1. CDR1 SEHNR and CDR2 FQNEAQ come from the germline V gene (reference sequence). Trimming at V came to 4 bases and at J to 6 bases, leaving 3 bases not matched to a gene. This CDR3 comprises 13 residues. CDR3 sequence (DNA): TGTGCCAGCAGCTGGACAGGGGCCCATGGCTACACCTTC. It encodes CASSWTGAHGYTF. The full variable domain, completed using reference TRBV7-9 and TRBJ1-2, is DTGVSQNPRHKITKRGQNVTFRCDPISEHNRLYWYRQTLGQGPEFLTYFQNEAQLEKSRLLSDRFSAERPKGSFSTLEIQRTEQGDSAMYLCASSWTGAHGYTFGSGTRLTVV.

A remark on this clone: Different DNA sequences within this sample yield the same CDR3. The chain links TRBV9 to TRBJ2-6, with a possible D match to TRBD1 (5 bases). Germline CDR1 is SGDLS and CDR2 is YYNGEE. This CDR3 region has 15 residues. Trimming removed 3 bases from V and 0 bases from J, with 7 bases in between. The DNA for the CDR3 is TGTGCCAGCAGCGCTAGGGGCTCTGGGGCCAACGTCCTGACTTTC. Translating gives CASSARGSGANVLTF.

The chain joins TRBV28 to TRBJ1-3, with D maybe TRBD1 (5 bases). Trimming removed 4 bases from V and 4 bases from J, with 11 bases in between. The CDR3 runs 14 residues. Germline loops: CDR1 MDHEN, CDR2 SYDVKM. The CDR3 sequence is CASSWQRDGNTIYF. The CDR3, as DNA: TGTGCCAGCAGTTGGCAAAGGGACGGAAACACCATATATTTT.

The CDR3 sequence: CAWNWGFYGYTF. The CDR3 coding sequence is TGTGCCTGGAATTGGGGGTTCTATGGCTACACCTTC. The J gene is TRBJ1-2, the V gene TRBV30; the D gene is possibly TRBD1 (5 bases). Germline V gene data show CDR1 as GTSNPN and CDR2 as SVGIG (reference sequence). The CDR3 has 12 residues. Trimming pared 4 bases from V and 4 bases from J, leaving 10 bases between.

V is TRBV7-2 and J is TRBJ2-5, with 9 positions matching TRBD2. The CDR3 loop spans 18 amino acids. Germline CDR1 is SGHTA and CDR2 is FQGNSA. Trimming cost V 2 bases and J 0 bases; bases outside gene matches: 10. The CDR3 sequence: CASSLTPGTSKNQETQYF. The CDR3 nucleotides read TGTGCCAGCAGCTTAACACCCGGGACTAGCAAAAACCAAGAGACCCAGTACTTC.

CDR3: CASRVQGSSGYTF. CDR3 sequence (DNA): TGTGCCAGCAGGGTACAGGGGAGCTCTGGCTACACCTTC. This sequence joins TRBV28 and TRBJ1-2; the match to TRBD1 covers 7 bases. The V gene end was trimmed by 6 bases and the J gene end by 7 bases; junction bases not matched to a gene: 8. The CDR3 is 13 amino acids. The V gene's germline CDR1 is MDHEN and CDR2 SYDVKM.

This rearrangement joins TRBV6-5 to TRBJ1-1; D is ambiguous. The V gene's germline CDR1 is MNHEY and CDR2 SVGAGI. The CDR3 length is 15 residues. The V end lost 7 bases, the J end lost 0 bases, and 15 bases lay between the germline ends. For the CDR3, the DNA is TGTGCCAGCACCGACGGACGGAGCATGAACACTGAAGCTTTCTTT. Translated: CASTDGRSMNTEAFF.

DNA for the CDR3: TGTGCCAGCCGCCCGGGTTATAGCAATCAGCCCCAGCATTTT. This translates into CASRPGYSNQPQHF. V usage is TRBV6-6 and J usage is TRBJ1-5; D gene unclear. CDR1 and CDR2 from the germline V gene are MNHNY and SVGAGI (reference sequence). V gave up 8 bases and J gave up 0 bases, with 11 bases separating them. This CDR3 region has 14 residues.

V gene TRBV9 combines with J gene TRBJ2-7, with 7 bases that match TRBD2. Looked up from germline, CDR1 is SGDLS and CDR2 is YYNGEE. J gave up 5 bases and V 3 bases, and 5 bases lay outside the gene matches. The CDR3 sequence is 13 residues long. The CDR3, as DNA: TGTGCCAGCAGCGCGGGAGGATGGGACGAGCAGTACTTC. Translated, it gives CASSAGGWDEQYF.

As for this clone: This specimen includes other DNA sequences encoding the same CDR3. This chain joins TRBV9 and TRBJ1-2; 9 bases agree with TRBD1. This CDR3 spans 15 amino acids. J was trimmed by 4 bases and V by 0 bases; bases with no gene match: 4. CDR1 is SGDLS, CDR2 YYNGEE, per germline. The CDR3 here is CASSVGDRVSYGYTF. The CDR3 coding sequence is TGTGCCAGCAGCGTAGGGGACAGGGTTTCCTATGGCTACACCTTC. Variable domain in full (rest from reference TRBV9 and TRBJ1-2): DSGVTQTPKHLITATGQRVTLRCSPRSGDLSVYWYQQSLDQGLQFLIQYYNGEERAKGNILERFSAQQFPDLHSELNLSSLELGDSALYFCASSVGDRVSYGYTFGSGTRLTVV.

The CDR3 DNA sequence: TGCAGCGTTGTTGTGGAGATCATTCAGTACTTC. As protein: CSVVVEIIQYF. This chain joins TRBV29-1 and TRBJ2-4; D unclear. V was pared by 4 bases and J by 9 bases, with 10 bases between. In germline, CDR1 is SQVTM, CDR2 ANQGSEA. The CDR3 has 11 amino acids.

As DNA, the CDR3 is TGTGCCAGCAGCCGTACCCGGACCACCAACACAGATACGCAGTATTTT. This translates into CASSRTRTTNTDTQYF. J is TRBJ2-3 and V is TRBV7-9; D is unclear. Germline CDR1 SEHNR, CDR2 FQNEAQ (reference sequence). V was trimmed by 5 bases and J by 2 bases, leaving 17 bases between them. This CDR3 spans 16 amino acids. The whole variable domain, remainder taken from reference TRBV7-9 and TRBJ2-3, is DTGVSQNPRHKITKRGQNVTFRCDPISEHNRLYWYRQTLGQGPEFLTYFQNEAQLEKSRLLSDRFSAERPKGSFSTLEIQRTEQGDSAMYLCASSRTRTTNTDTQYFGPGTRLTVL.

This rearrangement joins TRBV5-1 to TRBJ2-2, with D perhaps TRBD1 (6 bases). Germline V gene data show CDR1 as SGHRS and CDR2 as YFSETQ. V lost 5 bases, J lost 2 bases, and 13 bases lay in between. There are 15 residues in the CDR3. This CDR3 is CASRRTEFNTGELFF. The DNA for the CDR3 is TGCGCCAGCAGACGGACAGAATTTAACACCGGGGAGCTGTTTTTT.

The CDR3 DNA reads as TGCGCCAGCAGCCCGATGAGATCAGATACGCAGTATTTT. As protein: CASSPMRSDTQYF. The chain uses TRBV5-1 and TRBJ2-3, with no clear D. The CDR3 loop spans 13 amino acids. Deletions cut 4 bases from V and 4 bases from J, with 10 bases between. Looked up from germline, CDR1 is SGHRS and CDR2 is YFSETQ.

V and J are TRBV2 and TRBJ2-5; 8 bases match TRBD2. Unmatched junction bases numbered 15, after V lost 7 bases and J lost 5 bases. CDR1 is SNHLY and CDR2 is FYNNEI in the germline V gene. The CDR3 has 16 amino acids. CDR3 region: CASTPEEREGRETQYF. The CDR3 region has the DNA TGTGCCAGCACCCCAGAGGAACGGGAGGGCCGGGAGACCCAGTACTTC. Full variable domain (rest looked up from reference TRBV2 and TRBJ2-5): EPEVTQTPSHQVTQMGQEVILRCVPISNHLYFYWYRQILGQKVEFLVSFYNNEISEKSEIFDDQFSVERPDGSNFTLKIRSTKLEDSAMYFCASTPEEREGRETQYFGPGTRLLVL.

Turning to this clone: This same CDR3 is encoded by further DNA sequences in the sample. The V call is TRBV19, the J call TRBJ2-2; D is possibly TRBD2 (6 bases). V was clipped by 3 bases and J by 5 bases, with 7 bases between them. Germline-derived CDR1 and CDR2 are LNHDA and SQIVND (reference sequence). This CDR3 has 13 amino acids. CDR3 sequence reads: CASSIGGTGELFF. The DNA for the CDR3 is TGTGCCAGTAGTATTGGGGGGACCGGGGAGCTGTTTTTT.

The V call is TRBV29-1, the J call TRBJ1-1, with a tentative D call TRBD1 (5 bases). Between the trimmed V and J ends, which lost 0 bases and 6 bases, there was a span of 11 bases. This CDR3 region has 13 residues. CDR1 and CDR2 (germline): SQVTM, ANQGSEA. The DNA of the CDR3 is TGCAGCGTTGAAGAGGGGCCGGGCGCTGAAGCTTTCTTT. It is translated as CSVEEGPGAEAFF.

The chain recombines TRBV9 with TRBJ2-1, with D tentatively TRBD1 (6 bases). The CDR3 sequence is 16 residues long. Germline V gene data show CDR1 as SGDLS and CDR2 as YYNGEE. Trimming removed 2 bases at V and 2 bases at J, with 14 bases between. CDR3 residues: CASSVVRDKTYNEQFF. CDR3 DNA sequence: TGTGCCAGCAGCGTCGTCCGGGACAAGACCTACAATGAGCAGTTCTTC.

CDR3 nucleotides: TGTGCCAGTAGTATCTGGGGGGCTTCCTACAATGAGCAGTTCTTC. This gives the protein CASSIWGASYNEQFF. The chain recombines TRBV19 with TRBJ2-1; D is tentatively TRBD1 or TRBD2 (6 bases each). V gave up 3 bases and J gave up 1 base, with 10 bases separating them. The CDR3 is 15 amino acids. Germline V CDR1 and CDR2: LNHDA, SQIVND (reference sequence). Full variable domain (remainder filled in from reference TRBV19 and TRBJ2-1): DGGITQSPKYLFRKEGQNVTLSCEQNLNHDAMYWYRQDPGQGLRLIYYSQIVNDFQKGDIAEGYSVSREKKESFPLTVTSAQKNPTAFYLCASSIWGASYNEQFFGPGTRLTVL.

J is TRBJ2-7 and V is TRBV6-6; 8 nucleotides agree with TRBD2. Germline assignment: CDR1 MNHNY and CDR2 SVGAGI (reference sequence). The CDR3 covers 14 residues. V was clipped by 3 bases and J by 2 bases; unmatched bases: 3. In DNA, the CDR3 is TGTGCCAGCAGTTATGCGGGAGGACCCTACGAGCAGTACTTC. This gives the protein CASSYAGGPYEQYF.

V usage is TRBV12-5 and J usage is TRBJ2-3, with 8 bases matching TRBD1. This CDR3 is 16 amino acids long. V was pared by 5 bases and J by 0 bases, with 7 bases of the junction left unmatched. Germline values: CDR1 LGHNT, CDR2 FRNRAP. The CDR3 loop is CASGAGTGRSTDTQYF. CDR3 nucleotide sequence: TGTGCTAGTGGTGCGGGGACAGGTAGGAGCACAGATACGCAGTATTTT.

This CDR3 reads CASSLPGYTGRDYEQYF. The CDR3 region has the DNA TGTGCCAGCAGCCTTCCCGGTTATACAGGGAGGGATTACGAGCAGTACTTC. This chain connects TRBV4-2 to TRBJ2-7; tentative D call: TRBD2 (7 bases). Germline V gene data show CDR1 as LGHNA and CDR2 as YNFKEQ. This CDR3 is built from 17 residues. The V and J ends lost 4 bases and 4 bases respectively, with 23 bases between them.